A selection of T cell receptor beta chains follows, all from one sample in a study of graft-versus-host responses after intestinal transplantation. Libraries were prepared by immunoSEQ multiplex PCR; TCRdb keeps only in-frame clonotypes and omits some of them. The sample lists roughly 14,000 clones; roughly 33% were seen once. Sequencing used alloreactive CD8+ T cells from a mixed lymphocyte reaction culture, obtained before intestinal transplant. These receptors came from a human patient who received an intestinal transplant. CDR3s include the opening cysteine and the closing phenylalanine or tryptophan. D genes are given only for firm matches. Expanded clones get a size class; other rows say once, few or many, or leave the size out.

TRBV6-5,-,TRBD2,TRBJ2-7,CATGLAGSYEQYF,TGTGCCACCGGACTAGCGGGCTCCTACGAGCAGTACTTC
TRBV11-2,few,-,TRBJ1-1,CASSLKVRGGTEAFF,TGTGCCAGCAGCTTAAAGGTCAGGGGTGGCACTGAAGCTTTCTTT
TRBV7-9,-,-,TRBJ2-3,CASSFGTHRDTQYF,TGTGCCAGCAGCTTCGGGACTCACCGCGATACGCAGTATTTT
TRBV27,few,-,TRBJ1-5,CASSLWVNQPQHF,TGTGCCAGCAGTTTATGGGTCAATCAGCCCCAGCATTTT
TRBV7-8,-,-,TRBJ1-2,CASSSGTGGYTF,TGTGCCAGCAGTTCCGGGACCGGAGGCTACACCTTC
TRBV6-1,medium-sized,-,TRBJ1-1,CASSESYTEAFF,TGTGCCAGCAGTGAAAGTTACACTGAAGCTTTCTTT
TRBV19,few,-,TRBJ2-2,CAVWTGELFF,TGTGCCGTCTGGACCGGGGAGCTGTTTTTT
TRBV5-4,-,-,TRBJ2-2,CASSLEGLGELFF,TGTGCCAGCAGCTTGGAGGGGCTCGGGGAGCTGTTTTTT
TRBV7-9,few,-,TRBJ2-7,CASSHRDTDVGEQYF,TGTGCCAGCAGCCACCGGGACACCGATGTCGGGGAGCAGTACTTC
TRBV7-6,-,-,TRBJ2-5,CASSLGHPKETQYF,TGTGCCAGCAGCTTGGGACATCCGAAAGAGACCCAGTACTTC
TRBV6-6,few,-,TRBJ2-2,CASSYAGYNTGELFF,TGTGCCAGCAGTTATGCGGGCTACAACACCGGGGAGCTGTTTTTT
TRBV27,once,TRBD2,TRBJ2-2,CASSLRGVTGELFF,TGTGCCAGCAGTTTACGGGGGGTCACCGGGGAGCTGTTTTTT
TRBV7-9,medium-sized,-,TRBJ1-1,CASSLAANTPSLNTEAFF,TGTGCCAGCAGCTTAGCAGCAAACACCCCCTCCCTGAACACTGAAGCTTTCTTT
TRBV7-9,medium-sized,-,TRBJ2-7,CASSFVVREGGDEQYF,TGTGCCAGCAGCTTCGTCGTCAGGGAAGGAGGGGACGAGCAGTACTTC
TRBV7-7,medium-sized,TRBD1,TRBJ2-2,CASSLRTGGTGELFF,TGTGCCAGCAGCTTAAGAACAGGGGGCACCGGGGAGCTGTTTTTT
TRBV18,-,-,TRBJ1-5,CASSQFRYAYNRPQHF,TGTGCCAGCTCACAATTCCGGTACGCCTATAATCGGCCCCAGCATTTT
TRBV5-6,few,-,TRBJ2-5,CASSLQETQYF,TGTGCCAGCAGCTTACAAGAGACCCAGTACTTC
TRBV5-1,-,-,TRBJ1-5,CASSFLPLCSNQPQHF,TGCGCCAGCAGCTTCCTTCCACTGTGTAGCAATCAGCCCCAGCATTTT
TRBV10-1,once,-,TRBJ1-1,CASSEYLQGGTEAFF,TGCGCCAGCAGTGAGTATCTACAGGGTGGCACTGAAGCTTTCTTT
TRBV6-6,-,-,TRBJ2-3,CASSYGGTDTQYF,TGTGCCAGCAGTTACGGGGGAACAGATACGCAGTATTTT
TRBV11-3,-,-,TRBJ2-1,CASSLDRGTEGQFF,TGTGCCAGCAGCTTAGATCGGGGGACCGAGGGGCAGTTCTTC
TRBV19,few,-,TRBJ2-7,CASSMIGGGLGYEQYF,TGTGCCAGTAGTATGATTGGCGGAGGCCTGGGCTACGAGCAGTACTTC
TRBV4-1,few,-,TRBJ2-7,CASSQVSGYIYEQYF,TGCGCCAGCAGCCAAGTCTCAGGTTACATCTACGAGCAGTACTTC
TRBV4-3,-,-,TRBJ2-7,CASSPDPGADLYEQYF,TGCGCCAGCAGCCCGGATCCAGGGGCGGATTTGTACGAGCAGTACTTC
TRBV13,-,-,TRBJ2-3,CASSLEARSFPSDTQYF,TGTGCCAGCAGCTTAGAGGCCAGGTCCTTCCCATCAGATACGCAGTATTTT
TRBV7-4,-,TRBD2,TRBJ2-2,CASSYSGRLAGELFF,TGTGCCAGCAGCTATAGCGGGAGACTCGCCGGGGAGCTGTTTTTT
TRBV5-5,-,TRBD2,TRBJ2-1,CASSETLAGGPNEQFF,TGTGCCAGCAGCGAAACGCTAGCGGGAGGGCCTAATGAGCAGTTCTTC
TRBV2,-,-,TRBJ1-5,CASRERWGNQPQHF,TGTGCCAGCAGGGAGAGGTGGGGCAATCAGCCCCAGCATTTT
TRBV6-5,-,-,TRBJ2-1,CATGAGQNEQFF,TGTGCCACGGGGGCGGGGCAGAATGAGCAGTTCTTC
TRBV2,few,TRBD1,TRBJ1-3,CASSIDRASGNTIYF,TGTGCCAGCAGTATTGACAGGGCCTCTGGAAACACCATATATTTT
TRBV6-5,-,-,TRBJ2-1,CASSYTGSSYNEQFF,TGTGCCAGCAGTTACACAGGATCATCCTACAATGAGCAGTTCTTC
TRBV18,-,-,TRBJ2-1,CASSLFAEQFF,TGTGCCAGCTCACTATTCGCGGAGCAGTTCTTC
TRBV27,-,-,TRBJ2-3,CASSLGGAIGDTQYF,TGTGCCAGCAGTTTAGGTGGGGCGATTGGGGATACGCAGTATTTT
TRBV28,medium-sized,-,TRBJ2-7,CASSGLGGIYEQYF,TGTGCCAGCAGTGGGTTGGGTGGGATCTACGAGCAGTACTTC
TRBV19,-,TRBD1,TRBJ2-7,CASSEGQGVSTYEQYF,TGTGCCAGTAGTGAGGGACAGGGGGTGTCCACCTACGAGCAGTACTTC
TRBV27,-,-,TRBJ2-7,CASSPGYEQYF,TGTGCCAGCAGTCCTGGCTACGAGCAGTACTTC
TRBV29-1,-,TRBD2,TRBJ2-7,CSVYGGRDPSYEQYF,TGCAGCGTTTACGGCGGGAGGGACCCTTCCTACGAGCAGTACTTC
TRBV11-2,-,TRBD1,TRBJ2-7,CASSYDRGEQYF,TGTGCCAGCAGCTACGACAGGGGCGAGCAGTACTTC
TRBV13,-,-,TRBJ2-3,CASSGEGGGVADTQYF,TGTGCCAGCAGCGGAGAGGGGGGGGGCGTAGCAGATACGCAGTATTTT
TRBV28,-,TRBD2,TRBJ2-7,CASGLADSSYEQYF,TGTGCCAGCGGACTAGCGGATAGCTCCTACGAGCAGTACTTC
TRBV11-3,few,TRBD2,TRBJ2-7,CASSSIPGTSESYEQYF,TGTGCCAGCAGCTCGATCCCCGGGACTAGCGAATCCTACGAGCAGTACTTC
TRBV2,-,TRBD1,TRBJ2-1,CASSDLTGGPAARPFF,TGTGCCAGCAGTGACCTAACAGGGGGTCCCGCTGCAAGGCCGTTCTTC
TRBV27,-,TRBD1,TRBJ1-5,CATSTGMSNQPQHF,TGTGCCACCTCGACAGGGATGAGCAATCAGCCCCAGCATTTT
TRBV27,few,-,TRBJ1-2,CASARGVAGGYTF,TGTGCCAGCGCAAGGGGCGTGGCCGGTGGCTACACCTTC
TRBV5-6,few,-,TRBJ2-3,CASSLLGGYPDTQYF,TGTGCCAGCAGCTTGCTAGGGGGTTACCCAGATACGCAGTATTTT
TRBV7-6,-,TRBD2,TRBJ2-1,CASSSRGGHNEQFF,TGTGCCAGCAGCTCTCGGGGGGGCCACAATGAGCAGTTCTTC